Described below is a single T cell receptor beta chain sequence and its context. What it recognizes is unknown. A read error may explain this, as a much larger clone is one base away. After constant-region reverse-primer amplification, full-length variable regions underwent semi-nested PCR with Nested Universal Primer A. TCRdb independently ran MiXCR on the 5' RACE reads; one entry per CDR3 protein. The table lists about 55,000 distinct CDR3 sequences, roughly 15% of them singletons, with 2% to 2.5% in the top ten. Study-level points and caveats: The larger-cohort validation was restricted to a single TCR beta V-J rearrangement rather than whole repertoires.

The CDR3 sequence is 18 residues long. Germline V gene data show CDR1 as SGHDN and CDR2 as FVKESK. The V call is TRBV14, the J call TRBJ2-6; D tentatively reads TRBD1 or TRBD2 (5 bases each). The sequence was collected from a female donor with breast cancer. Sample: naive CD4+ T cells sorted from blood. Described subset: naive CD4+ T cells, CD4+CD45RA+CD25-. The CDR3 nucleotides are TGTGCCGGCAGCCAAGTTTACGGGACGGGCTCTGGGGCCAACGTCCTGACTTTC. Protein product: CAGSQVYGTGSGANVLTF.